This T cell receptor beta chain was documented in a study of blood T cell repertoires in COVID-19. As for the study in general: Sources were T cells, B-cell-depleted T cells, or PBMCs; the material itself was cDNA or gDNA.

Trimming removed 3 bases at V and 9 bases at J, with 13 bases between. This CDR3 has 13 amino acids. Germline CDR1 and CDR2: LGHDT and YNNKEL (reference sequence). Per the original methods: It was from reference gene primer amplification that nucleated cell counts were estimated. Sequencing used immunoSEQ multiplex PCR; TCRdb keeps in-frame clones, though not all of them. V, J and clone size are those of that table, while D and trimming were read from the DNA. The data hold about 210,000 clones, with about 88% observed a single time. Sequencing was performed on peripheral blood. The receptor's source is a woman aged 40 to 50 with acute or convalescent COVID-19. V usage is TRBV3-1 (or the pseudogene TRBV3-2) and J usage is TRBJ2-3; tentative D call: TRBD2 (6 bases). The CDR3 reads CASSHPSGETQYF. The CDR3 coding sequence is TGTGCCAGCAGCCACCCGTCGGGGGAAACGCAGTATTTT.